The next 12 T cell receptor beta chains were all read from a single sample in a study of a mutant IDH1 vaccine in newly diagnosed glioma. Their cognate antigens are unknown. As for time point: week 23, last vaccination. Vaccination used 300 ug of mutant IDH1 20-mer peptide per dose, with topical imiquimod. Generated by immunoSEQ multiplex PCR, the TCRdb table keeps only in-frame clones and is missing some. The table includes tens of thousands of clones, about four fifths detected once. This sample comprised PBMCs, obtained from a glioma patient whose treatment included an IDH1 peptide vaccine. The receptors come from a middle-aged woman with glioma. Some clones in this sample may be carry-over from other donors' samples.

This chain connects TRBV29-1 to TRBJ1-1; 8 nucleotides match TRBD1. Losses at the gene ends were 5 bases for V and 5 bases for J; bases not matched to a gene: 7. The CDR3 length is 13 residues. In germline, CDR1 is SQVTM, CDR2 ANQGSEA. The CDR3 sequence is CSVQGAGVTEAFF. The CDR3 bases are TGCAGCGTTCAGGGGGCAGGGGTGACTGAAGCTTTCTTT.

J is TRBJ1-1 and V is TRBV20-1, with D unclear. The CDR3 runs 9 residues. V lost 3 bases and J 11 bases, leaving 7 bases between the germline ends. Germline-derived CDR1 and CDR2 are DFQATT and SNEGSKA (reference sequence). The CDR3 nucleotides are TGCAGTGCTAGGGAAGTGGCTTTCTTT. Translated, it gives CSAREVAFF.

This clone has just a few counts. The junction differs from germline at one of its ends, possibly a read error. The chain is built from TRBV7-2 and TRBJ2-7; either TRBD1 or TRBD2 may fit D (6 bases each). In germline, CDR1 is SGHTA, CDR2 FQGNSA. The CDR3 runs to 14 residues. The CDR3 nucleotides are TGTGCCAGCAGCACCCGGGGGCCCTCCTCCGAGCAGTACTTC. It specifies CASSTRGPSSEQYF.

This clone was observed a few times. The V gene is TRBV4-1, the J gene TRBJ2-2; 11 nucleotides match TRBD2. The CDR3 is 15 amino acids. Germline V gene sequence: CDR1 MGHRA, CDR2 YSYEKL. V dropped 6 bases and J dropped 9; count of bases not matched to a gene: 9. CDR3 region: CASRNPSGRTRELFF. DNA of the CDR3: TGCGCCAGCAGGAACCCTAGCGGGAGGACGCGGGAGCTGTTTTTT.

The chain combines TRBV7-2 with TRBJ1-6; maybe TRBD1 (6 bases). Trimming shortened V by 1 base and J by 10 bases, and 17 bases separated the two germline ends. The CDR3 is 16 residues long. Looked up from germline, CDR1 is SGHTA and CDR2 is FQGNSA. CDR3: CASSLDRVPNGSPLHF. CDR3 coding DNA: TGTGCCAGCAGCTTAGACAGGGTCCCTAATGGCTCACCCCTCCACTTT.

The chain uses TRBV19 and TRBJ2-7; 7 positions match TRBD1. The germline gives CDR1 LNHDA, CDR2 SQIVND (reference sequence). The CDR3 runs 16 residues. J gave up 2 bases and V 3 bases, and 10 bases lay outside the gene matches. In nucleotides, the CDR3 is TGTGCCAGTAGTATCGTCCTGGGACAGTCCCCCTACGAGCAGTACTTC. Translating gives CASSIVLGQSPYEQYF.

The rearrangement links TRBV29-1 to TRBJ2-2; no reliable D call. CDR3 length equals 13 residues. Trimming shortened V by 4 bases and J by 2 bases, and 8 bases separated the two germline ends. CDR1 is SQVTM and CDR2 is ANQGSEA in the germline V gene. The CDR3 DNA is TGCAGCGTTGGGGCGGTAAACACCGGGGAGCTGTTTTTT. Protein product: CSVGAVNTGELFF.

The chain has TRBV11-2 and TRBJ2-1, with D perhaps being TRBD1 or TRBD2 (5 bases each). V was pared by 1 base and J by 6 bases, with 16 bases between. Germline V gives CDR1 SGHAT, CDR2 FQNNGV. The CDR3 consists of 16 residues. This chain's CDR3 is CASSLGGASSGNEQFF. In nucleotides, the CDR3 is TGTGCCAGCAGCTTAGGAGGGGCCTCCTCGGGCAATGAGCAGTTCTTC. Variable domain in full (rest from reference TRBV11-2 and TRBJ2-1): EAGVAQSPRYKIIEKRQSVAFWCNPISGHATLYWYQQILGQGPKLLIQFQNNGVVDDSQLPKDRFSAERLKGVDSTLKIQPAKLEDSAVYLCASSLGGASSGNEQFFGPGTRLTVL.

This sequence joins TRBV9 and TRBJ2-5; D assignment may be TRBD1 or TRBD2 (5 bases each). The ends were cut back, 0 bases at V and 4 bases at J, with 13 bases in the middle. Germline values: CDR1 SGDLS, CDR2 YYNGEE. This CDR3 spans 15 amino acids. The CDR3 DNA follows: TGTGCCAGCAGCGTAGCCGAGGGGTTCGCAGAGACCCAGTACTTC. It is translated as CASSVAEGFAETQYF.

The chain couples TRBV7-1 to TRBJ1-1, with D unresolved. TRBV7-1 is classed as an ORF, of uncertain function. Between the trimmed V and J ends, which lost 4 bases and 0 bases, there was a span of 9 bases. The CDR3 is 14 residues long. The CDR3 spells CASSLSQLNTEAFF. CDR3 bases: TGTGCCAGCAGCTTAAGTCAGCTGAACACTGAAGCTTTCTTT.

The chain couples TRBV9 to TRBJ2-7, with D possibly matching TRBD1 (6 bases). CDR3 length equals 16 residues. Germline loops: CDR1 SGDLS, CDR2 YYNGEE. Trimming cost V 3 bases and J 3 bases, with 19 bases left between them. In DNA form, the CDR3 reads TGTGCCAGCAGCGCCTCTACGGGACAACTATACTACGAGCAGTACTTC. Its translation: CASSASTGQLYYEQYF.

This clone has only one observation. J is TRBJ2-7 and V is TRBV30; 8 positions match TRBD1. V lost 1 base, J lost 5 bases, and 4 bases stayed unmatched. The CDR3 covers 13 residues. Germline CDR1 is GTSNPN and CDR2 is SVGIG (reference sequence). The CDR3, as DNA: TGTGCCTGGAGTGGACAGGGGAACCACGAGCAGTACTTC. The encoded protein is CAWSGQGNHEQYF.